This entry lists 12 T cell receptor beta chains sequenced from one sample in a study of T cell changes during pregnancy in multiple sclerosis. Method: immunoSEQ multiplex PCR; TCRdb's copy keeps in-frame clones and lacks some. The table shows approximately 44,000 clones, with 90% occurring only once. The specimen comprised CD4+ T cells from peripheral blood mononuclear cells, sampled before pregnancy. The receptor source for this set is a female donor with multiple sclerosis, enrolled in a pregnancy study.

This rearrangement joins TRBV9 to TRBJ2-5; 7 bases agree with TRBD2. J lost 2 bases, V lost 4 bases, and 8 bases had no gene match. Germline-derived CDR1 and CDR2 are SGDLS and YYNGEE. The CDR3 is made up of 15 amino acids. CDR3 in DNA: TGTGCCAGCAGCCCAGGGAGGGTGGGGCAAGAGACCCAGTACTTC. This translates into CASSPGRVGQETQYF.

This chain links TRBV7-2 with TRBJ1-1; D not certain. V was shortened by 1 base and J by 7 bases, with 10 bases between the two germline ends. CDR3 length: 13 amino acids. Germline V lookup: CDR1 SGHTA, CDR2 FQGNSA. The CDR3 bases are TGTGCCAGCAGCTTAGGGCCAGGCCTTGAAGCTTTCTTT. Amino acid sequence: CASSLGPGLEAFF.

The rearrangement uses TRBV14 and TRBJ2-1; perhaps TRBD2 as D (6 bases). Between the trimmed V and J ends, which lost 2 bases and 8 bases, there was a span of 10 bases. Per germline, CDR1 SGHDN and CDR2 FVKESK. This CDR3 is 13 amino acids long. The DNA of the CDR3 is TGTGCCAGCAGCCAAAGCCGCGGGGATGAGCAGTTCTTC. It encodes CASSQSRGDEQFF. The complete variable domain, with remaining parts taken from reference TRBV14 and TRBJ2-1, reads EAGVTQFPSHSVIEKGQTVTLRCDPISGHDNLYWYRRVMGKEIKFLLHFVKESKQDESGMPNNRFLAERTGGTYSTLKVQPAELEDSGVYFCASSQSRGDEQFFGPGTRLTVL.

The chain is built from TRBV7-9 and TRBJ1-5; 8 positions agree with TRBD1. Germline V gives CDR1 SEHNR, CDR2 FQNEAQ (reference sequence). Unmatched junction bases numbered 7, after V lost 5 bases and J lost 4 bases. This CDR3 has 15 residues. CDR3 sequence reads: CASSPITGGNQPQHF. DNA of the CDR3: TGTGCCAGCAGCCCGATCACAGGGGGGAATCAGCCCCAGCATTTT.

This chain uses TRBV5-1 with TRBJ2-7; 8 bases align to TRBD1. CDR3 length equals 15 residues. Germline CDR1 is SGHRS and CDR2 is YFSETQ. The J segment lost 2 bases and the V segment lost 0 bases, leaving 4 bases of the junction unmatched. The CDR3 DNA sequence: TGCGCCAGCAGCTTGGCGGACAGGGATACCTACGAGCAGTACTTC. Translated, it gives CASSLADRDTYEQYF.

The gene calls are TRBV7-3 and TRBJ2-1; D is undetermined. V was pared by 1 base and J by 5 bases, with 6 bases between. Per germline, CDR1 SGHTA and CDR2 FQGTGA. This CDR3 has 13 amino acids. CDR3 region: CASSLIRDNEQFF. The CDR3 nucleotides are TGTGCCAGCAGCTTAATCCGGGACAATGAGCAGTTCTTC.

V is TRBV2 and J is TRBJ2-2, with a tentative D call TRBD1 (7 bases). Deletions cut 0 bases from V and 1 base from J, with 15 bases between. The CDR3 contains 18 residues. Per the germline V gene, CDR1 is SNHLY and CDR2 is FYNNEI. The CDR3 bases are TGTGCCAGCAGTGAAGCGCTCCGGCGGGACAGGAACACCGGGGAGCTGTTTTTT. Translating gives CASSEALRRDRNTGELFF.

The CDR3 protein is CASSALAGGNTGELFF. The CDR3, as DNA: TGCGCCAGCAGCGCCCTAGCGGGGGGGAACACCGGGGAGCTGTTTTTT. This chain uses TRBV5-1 with TRBJ2-2, with 11 bases lining up with TRBD2. Germline V gene data show CDR1 as SGHRS and CDR2 as YFSETQ. The CDR3 is 16 amino acids. After removal of 4 bases from V and 1 base from J, the junction contained 3 bases not matched to a gene.

This rearrangement joins TRBV18 to TRBJ1-5; perhaps TRBD1 as D (5 bases). Trimming left V 4 bases short and J 0 bases short, with 13 bases between. Per germline, CDR1 KGHSH and CDR2 LQKENI. The CDR3 has 16 residues. The CDR3 DNA follows: TGTGCCAGCTCACTATATTCACAGGATAGCAATCAGCCCCAGCATTTT. Amino acid sequence: CASSLYSQDSNQPQHF.

V usage is TRBV20-1 and J usage is TRBJ2-7; no definite D call. V dropped 0 bases and J dropped 5 bases, with 5 bases sitting between them. CDR3 length: 11 residues. Per germline, CDR1 DFQATT and CDR2 SNEGSKA (reference sequence). CDR3 in amino acids: CSARDIHEQYF. DNA of the CDR3: TGCAGTGCTAGAGATATCCACGAGCAGTACTTC.

The chain links TRBV4-2 to TRBJ2-7, with 9 nucleotides matching TRBD2. The junction had 16 bases not matched to a gene; V was cut back by 3 bases and J by 4 bases. This CDR3 has 18 residues. CDR1 is LGHNA, CDR2 YNFKEQ, per germline. The CDR3 region is CASSQFLGASGAAYEQYF. The CDR3, as DNA: TGTGCCAGCAGCCAGTTTTTGGGAGCTAGCGGGGCTGCTTACGAGCAGTACTTC.

V and J are TRBV5-1 and TRBJ2-5; 10 bases align to TRBD2. Germline V gene data show CDR1 as SGHRS and CDR2 as YFSETQ. The CDR3 totals 19 residues. The ends lost 2 bases at V and 0 bases at J; junction bases unmatched: 13. The CDR3 sequence is CASSFLAGGRKSNQETQYF. CDR3 in DNA: TGCGCCAGCAGCTTTTTAGCGGGGGGCCGCAAATCAAACCAAGAGACCCAGTACTTC.